This TCR beta chain was identified in a study of beta chain features in type 1 diabetes listed by TCRdb under 2018. Context from the whole study: Patients and healthy donors did not differ in mean age, gender distribution, total cell number or subset yield. The study compared TCRB repertoires of sorted circulating CD4+ T cell subsets between recently diagnosed type 1 diabetes patients and matched healthy donors. A total of some 100,000,000 sorted cells were examined across all samples, and a strong correlation was observed between cell number per subset and RNA yield. Regulatory and stem cell-like memory subsets were obtained from only 8 patients and about eight healthy donors, while naive and central memory subsets were obtained from all 30 or so donors.

A single peripheral blood draw of around 0.11 L on average was collected from each donor into heparinised tubes. A BD FACSAria II was used to sort naive, central memory, regulatory and stem cell-like memory CD4+ T cells with a panel that included CD45RO, CCR7, CD25, CD127, CD95 and CD27. All sorted populations exceeded 95% purity. PBMCs were isolated right away by Lymphoprep density gradient centrifugation and were stained directly, without culture. So that batch effects would be minimized, each experiment stained and sorted samples in pairs, pairing one healthy donor with one patient. Its CDR3 holds 16 amino acids, cysteine through phenylalanine. Here the CDR3 DNA is all that survives: 48 bases in frame from base 1. V is shortened by 1 base, J by 1 base, and the region joining them spans 14 bases. CDR1 and CDR2 were assigned from the germline V gene (reference sequence) as SEHNR and FQNEAQ. In regard to this clone: What this receptor recognizes is not known. No much larger clone is present one base from it, and per-base qualities are unavailable.

The entire amount of isolated RNA was reverse transcribed using the High Capacity cDNA Reverse Transcription Kit, so the sequenced TCRB transcripts were expressed ones. Naive, central memory and regulatory T cell samples underwent deep immunoSEQ sequencing, averaging around 3.6 million total reads per sample. After sorted cells were lysed in RLT buffer, RNA was extracted with DNase-treated RNeasy Micro or Mini kits, with the choice depending on cell number. Each cell subset was processed on its own to prevent cross-contamination, while patient and healthy donor samples were processed together. The immunoSEQ multiplex PCR was used to amplify TCRB sequences from cDNA, yielding 87-bp fragments that span the CDR3 region. Sequencing of the amplicons was done on the Illumina HiSeq platform. As for how the authors treated the data: Synthetic template baselines were used to correct PCR bias computationally, reads within Hamming distance 2 were collapsed, and singletons that could not be merged were discarded. By aligning reads against IMGT, V, D and J genes, CDR3 length, and insertions or deletions at six rearrangement sites were assigned. Within each subset, clonotype counts were normalized to sorted cell number, and only after that were true diversity and Gini coefficients computed with the tcR R package. The overlap coefficient, calculated on TCRB nucleotide sequences, was used to quantify repertoire sharing. Out-of-frame TCRB sequences from naive cells were analyzed to stand in for the pre-selection repertoire. The source is immuneACCESS, and TCRdb retained only in-frame sequences with V and J called. Part of the clones is not carried over; for the studies checked, unresolved V genes explain less than half of this, and the remainder is unexplained. Clone size and V and J calls were adopted from that table, with D and trimming inferred from the DNA. The sample records a few hundred thousand clones, more than 9% of which are singletons. The biggest ten clones account for about 0.03% of the sample.

The full study reports these points: Type 1 diabetes patients showed a moderate but significant shortening of TCRB CDR3 length in all four CD4+ subsets. At VDJ recombination sites, patients with type 1 diabetes made fewer insertions and deleted more nucleotides, a pattern implying thymic rearrangement abnormalities. Shorter templates might have been favored by PCR, but patient and control samples were amplified and corrected together, so both groups would have been affected equally by any skew. Sequencing cDNA rather than genomic DNA could over-represent highly expressing activated cells, although activation and CD3 levels did not differ between groups. HLA sub-analyses involved small numbers of individuals, so any influence of HLA type on TCRB rearrangement remained unresolved. Naive, central memory and regulatory TCRB repertoires appeared to be more alike among patients than among healthy donors.

The rearranged chain carries TRBV7-9 and TRBJ2-7, and the D gene may be TRBD1, 6 bases matching. Material for sequencing was naive CD4+ T cells from blood. The cell subset or site label, as the study defines it: true naive CD4+ T cells. The clonotype originates from a woman aged 18 to 35 in good health. In nucleotide form, the sequence is TGTGCCAGCAGCTTAGTGAGCCCCAGGGGTTCCTACGAGCAGTACTTC. Its protein reads: CASSLVSPRGSYEQYF.